This T cell receptor beta chain comes out of a study of cytomegalovirus exposure and HLA in healthy donors. CDR1 SNHLY and CDR2 FYNNEI come from the germline V gene. This CDR3 is built from 13 residues. Between the trimmed V and J ends, which lost 7 bases and 2 bases, there was a span of 11 bases. Remarks on this clone: Its antigen is as yet unknown.

Use of 60 Vbeta and 13 Jbeta primers characterized the PCR. Clones were read by immunoSEQ multiplex PCR, and TCRdb kept only the in-frame ones, dropping some. The table lists more than 150,000 clones, over 65% of them singletons. Notes on the study in general: Earlier analysis looked at TCR beta V segments, and most were productive about 90% or about 30% of the time. Later work found that TCR association rates differed between HLA loci; DRB1 had the most and HLA-C the fewest.

Sample: PBMCs. This TCR was recovered from a man aged 18-30 years in good health and CMV-seronegative. The V call is TRBV2, the J call TRBJ1-1; D unclear. Here the CDR3 DNA reads TGTGCCAGCATGAGATTCGAAAACACTGAAGCTTTCTTT. Translation gives CASMRFENTEAFF.